The rows below give T cell receptor beta chains drawn from one sample of a study of Graves' ophthalmopathy and Graves' hyperthyroidism. MiXCR, run by TCRdb on the multiplex PCR reads, gives a single entry per CDR3 protein. The sample carries 650,000 to 800,000 distinct CDR3 sequences, roughly 41% recorded once. The source material was peripheral blood. The receptors shown here come from an adult man with Graves' ophthalmopathy. Both conserved end residues are part of each CDR3. Each record gives: D gene, V gene, clone size, J gene, CDR3 DNA, CDR3 protein. A D gene is named only where the DNA matches it firmly. A row's size may be missing; if present it is once, few, many or a size class.

D gene: TRBD2
V gene: TRBV6-2/TRBV6-3
clone size: .
J gene: TRBJ2-7
CDR3 DNA: TGTGCCAGCAAAGCGGGACTAGCGGGGGGGTCGACTCCGTTAAGCTCCTACGAGCAGTACTTC
CDR3 protein: CASKAGLAGGSTPLSSYEQYF

D gene: TRBD1
V gene: TRBV10-3
clone size: .
J gene: TRBJ2-7
CDR3 DNA: TGTGCCATCAGTGACTGGACAGGGACAGGGGGTGAGCAGTACTTC
CDR3 protein: CAISDWTGTGGEQYF

D gene: .
V gene: TRBV6-6
clone size: many
J gene: TRBJ2-5
CDR3 DNA: TGTGCCAGCAGTTACTCGAAGGGGGGACAAGAGACCCAGTACTTC
CDR3 protein: CASSYSKGGQETQYF

D gene: .
V gene: TRBV5-8
clone size: .
J gene: TRBJ1-2
CDR3 DNA: TGTGCCAGCAGCAAAAGACGGATTAACTATGGCTACACCTTC
CDR3 protein: CASSKRRINYGYTF

D gene: TRBD1
V gene: TRBV19
clone size: many
J gene: TRBJ1-5
CDR3 DNA: TGTGCCAGTAGCCCAGGACAGGGACGACAGCCCCAGCATTTT
CDR3 protein: CASSPGQGRQPQHF

D gene: .
V gene: TRBV5-8
clone size: many
J gene: TRBJ1-1
CDR3 DNA: TGTGCCAGCAGCTCCTATTGGGACACTGAAGCTTTCTTT
CDR3 protein: CASSSYWDTEAFF

D gene: TRBD1
V gene: TRBV25-1
clone size: .
J gene: TRBJ1-1
CDR3 DNA: TGTGCCAGCAGTTTCGTACCGGGACAGGGAAGCACTGAAGCTTTCTTT
CDR3 protein: CASSFVPGQGSTEAFF

D gene: .
V gene: TRBV10-2
clone size: once
J gene: TRBJ2-7
CDR3 DNA: TGTGCCAGCTCACCAAACCTTGTGGGGACGTACGAGCAGTACTTC
CDR3 protein: CASSPNLVGTYEQYF

D gene: TRBD1
V gene: TRBV10-3
clone size: many
J gene: TRBJ1-2
CDR3 DNA: TGTGCCATCTCCCCTCAGACAGGGGAATTGTATGGCTACACCTTC
CDR3 protein: CAISPQTGELYGYTF

D gene: .
V gene: TRBV7-9
clone size: few
J gene: TRBJ1-2
CDR3 DNA: TGTGCCAGCAGCTTTCCCGGGACGGCGGAAGGCTACACCTTC
CDR3 protein: CASSFPGTAEGYTF

D gene: TRBD1
V gene: TRBV5-1
clone size: many
J gene: TRBJ2-5
CDR3 DNA: TGCGCCAGCCGACTATCACAGGGGAGTCCGGAGACCCAGTACTTC
CDR3 protein: CASRLSQGSPETQYF

D gene: .
V gene: TRBV4-2
clone size: few
J gene: TRBJ2-2
CDR3 DNA: TGTGCCAGCAGCCCTGGGGGGCTTCACACCGGGGAGCTGTTTTTT
CDR3 protein: CASSPGGLHTGELFF